This passage covers 23 T cell receptor beta chains from one sample sequenced in a study of T cells in women clearing cervical HPV infection. Measured with immunoSEQ multiplex PCR; TCRdb has only the in-frame clones, and not every one. Here the sample table reports some 20,000 clones. Sequenced material: blood buffy coat. The origin of the receptors is a woman between 18 and 69 years old with a cervical HPV16 infection that either progressed to CIN3+ or cleared (not recorded which).

Points on this clone: Read sequence stops 3 residues before the CDR3 end, and the germline J gene provides the missing end. The genes are TRBV19 and TRBJ2-3, with TRBD2 as a possible D gene (7 bases). V was clipped by 3 bases and J by 4 bases, with 14 bases between them. The CDR3 has 15 residues. CDR1 and CDR2 from the germline V gene are LNHDA and SQIVND (reference sequence). CDR3 bases read: TGTGCCAGTAGTATCGGGGGGCCGGCCCCAGATACG. It specifies CASSIGGPAPDT. The entire CDR3 reads CASSIGGPAPDTQYF.

The chain's CDR3 is CASSLNRIQPQYF. The CDR3 bases that were read are TGTGCCAGCAGCCTCAACAGGATACAGCCG. The chain recombines TRBV7-2 with TRBJ2-3; tentatively, D is TRBD1 (5 bases). Coverage ceases 3 residues before the CDR3 finishes, and the germline J gene fills in the end. Germline CDR1 is SGHTA and CDR2 is FQGNSA. This CDR3 has 13 amino acids.

As concerns this clone: The CDR3 is cut off 3 residues early in the read; its end comes from the germline J gene. V usage is TRBV10-3 and J usage is TRBJ1-4, with no clear D. The germline V and J ends were trimmed by 8 bases and 3 bases, with 7 bases remaining between them. Germline V gene sequence: CDR1 ENHRY, CDR2 SYGVKD. The CDR3 totals 12 residues. CDR3 sequence: CAIAEANEKLFF. The DNA read from the CDR3 is TGTGCCATCGCAGAGGCTAATGAAAAA.

The CDR3 region is CASSMPGEFNSPLHF. The CDR3 DNA, read in part, is TGCGCCAGCAGCATGCCGGGGGAATTCAATTCACCC. V gene TRBV4-1 combines with J gene TRBJ1-6, with D perhaps TRBD1 (5 bases). The read ends 3 residues shy of where the CDR3 ends; the end is completed using the germline J gene. This CDR3 region has 15 residues. V was cut by 5 bases and J by 7 bases, with 15 bases left in between. The germline CDR1 and CDR2 sequences are MGHRA and YSYEKL.

Of note for this clone: Mismatch with germline at one junction end may stem from a read error. The read terminates 3 residues ahead of where the CDR3 ends, so the germline J gene completes it. The V call is TRBV4-2, the J call TRBJ2-7; no clear D gene. The germline CDR1 and CDR2 sequences are LGHNA and YNFKEQ. This CDR3 has 13 amino acids. CDR3 in amino acids: CASSQEVSVEQYF. CDR3 DNA, as far as it was read: TGCGCCAGCAGCCAAGAGGTAAGCGTCGAG.

Note on this clone: The sequence runs out 3 residues before the end of the CDR3; the remainder is reconstructed from the germline J gene. The V and J genes are TRBV20-1 and TRBJ1-1; 7 bases agree with TRBD1. The CDR3 runs to 14 residues. Germline values: CDR1 DFQATT, CDR2 SNEGSKA (reference sequence). The sequenced CDR3 bases are TGCAGTGCTAGAGATAGCTCGAGGGGGACAGCA. Amino acids: CSARDSSRGTA. In full, the CDR3 is CSARDSSRGTAAFF.

In the case of this clone: The missing CDR3 end, 3 residues past where the read stops, is filled in from the germline J gene. The chain has TRBV20-1 and TRBJ2-1; 14 bases map to TRBD2. The trim removed 6 bases at V and 4 bases at J, leaving 8 bases unmatched. The CDR3 length is 16 residues. CDR1 and CDR2 from the germline V gene are DFQATT and SNEGSKA (reference sequence). CDR3 region: CSAIGTSGGNYNEQFF. The covered CDR3 bases are TGCAGTGCGATAGGGACTAGCGGGGGAAATTACAATGAG.

Remarks on this clone: The CDR3 end lies 3 residues beyond the end of the read and is filled in from the germline J gene. The rearrangement uses TRBV5-1 and TRBJ2-5, with 9 positions matching TRBD1. With 4 bases clipped from V and 5 bases from J, the junction kept 9 bases outside the gene matches. CDR1 and CDR2 from the germline V gene are SGHRS and YFSETQ. The CDR3 extends over 15 amino acids. CDR3 loop: CASSRIQGAGETQYF. The CDR3 bases that were read are TGCGCCAGCAGCAGGATACAGGGGGCCGGGGAGACC.

A remark on this clone: The read halts 3 residues ahead of the CDR3 end, with the missing end drawn from the germline J gene. V gene TRBV7-2 combines with J gene TRBJ1-5; no firm D call. The CDR3 is made up of 14 amino acids. V was clipped by 4 bases and J by 4 bases, with 11 bases between them. Germline-derived CDR1 and CDR2 are SGHTA and FQGNSA. CDR3 sequence: CASSSRYGNQPQHF. Partial CDR3 DNA: TGTGCCAGCAGCTCCCGCTACGGTAATCAGCCC.

Concerning this clone: The sequenced fragment ends 3 residues before the CDR3 boundary, so the rest is inferred from the germline J gene. This chain uses TRBV20-1 with TRBJ2-7, with D possibly TRBD1 on 5 matching bases. Germline CDR1 DFQATT, CDR2 SNEGSKA (reference sequence). V gave up 5 bases and J gave up 6 bases, with 17 bases separating them. The length of the CDR3 is 13 residues. Incomplete CDR3 DNA: TGCAGTGCTGCAGGTCGTGGGGCACGCGAG. Translating it yields CSAAGRGARE. The entire CDR3 reads CSAAGRGAREQYF.

A remark on this clone: The CDR3 end is not reached by the read, which stops 3 residues before it; the germline J gene fills it in. The gene calls are TRBV19 and TRBJ2-4, with D hard to call. The length of the CDR3 is 15 residues. CDR1 is LNHDA and CDR2 is SQIVND in the germline V gene (reference sequence). V shed 5 bases and J shed 0 bases, with 11 bases lying between them. The CDR3 loop is CASSRGRLAKNIQYF. The sequenced CDR3 bases are TGTGCCAGTAGTCGAGGCCGACTAGCCAAAAACATT.

By frequency, this clone registers medium-sized. Read coverage stops 3 residues before the CDR3 terminus; the germline J gene supplies the remainder. This chain connects TRBV18 to TRBJ2-7; D remains unclear. This CDR3 comprises 14 residues. With 0 bases removed from V and 2 bases from J, the gap between germline ends came to 8 bases. Germline V CDR1 and CDR2: KGHSH, LQKENI. This CDR3 reads CASSPPFQAYEQYF. CDR3 DNA, as far as it was read: TGTGCCAGCTCACCACCGTTCCAGGCCTACGAG.

Comment on this clone: Sequencing ends 3 residues short of the CDR3 end; the germline J gene provides the rest. V is TRBV5-6 and J is TRBJ1-2; D unclear. Looked up from germline, CDR1 is SGHDT and CDR2 is YYEEEE. The CDR3 runs 13 residues. Trimming removed 1 base at V and 4 bases at J, with 8 bases between. CDR3 DNA (partial): TGTGCCAGCAGCTTGAAAGGCCTCTATGGC. It translates to CASSLKGLYG. The full-length CDR3 reads as CASSLKGLYGYTF.

With regard to this clone: The germline gene is not matched at one end of the junction; a read error may be the cause. The read stops 3 residues short of the end of the CDR3; the missing end is completed from the germline J gene. This chain uses TRBV4-2 with TRBJ1-2; perhaps TRBD1 as D (5 bases). The length of the CDR3 is 16 residues. The germline V gene encodes CDR1 LGHNA and CDR2 YNFKEQ. The CDR3 loop is CASSQTLEGLIYGYTF. The part of the CDR3 DNA that was read is TGCGCCAGCAGCCAGACCTTGGAGGGGCTTATCTATGGC.

With respect to this clone: The read is 3 residues too short to cover the CDR3 end, so that end is filled in from the germline J gene. V and J are TRBV7-8 and TRBJ1-2; possible D gene TRBD1, 5 bases. Germline CDR1 reads SGHVS; CDR2 reads FQNEAQ. V was shortened by 10 bases and J by 7 bases, with 19 bases between the two germline ends. The CDR3 has 13 amino acids. CDR3 sequence reads: CATKQDSSAGYTF. CDR3 DNA, as far as it was read: TGTGCCACTAAACAAGACAGCTCCGCTGGC.

The sequenced part of the CDR3 DNA is TGTGCCAGCAACCCGGCTAGCGGTCTTTACACAGATACG. Its protein is CASNPASGLYTDT. The full CDR3 sequence reads CASNPASGLYTDTQYF. V is TRBV2 and J is TRBJ2-3; 7 nucleotides line up with TRBD2. The read comes to an end 3 residues before the CDR3 does, leaving the germline J gene to fill in the end. CDR3 size: 16 residues. Trimming cost V 7 bases and J 2 bases; bases outside gene matches: 12. Germline CDR1 and CDR2: SNHLY and FYNNEI.

Details on this clone: The read stops 3 residues short of the end of the CDR3; the missing end is completed from the germline J gene. The chain recombines TRBV7-2 with TRBJ1-6; no clear D. The CDR3 covers 15 residues. CDR1 and CDR2 from the germline V gene are SGHTA and FQGNSA. V was clipped by 3 bases and J by 4 bases, with 10 bases between them. The CDR3 spells CASSFGEGYNSPLHF. The sequenced CDR3 bases are TGTGCCAGCAGCTTTGGAGAAGGGTATAATTCACCC.

As concerns this clone: The read ends 3 residues shy of where the CDR3 ends; the end is completed using the germline J gene. The V and J genes are TRBV2 and TRBJ1-2; D gene ambiguous. Per the germline V gene, CDR1 is SNHLY and CDR2 is FYNNEI. V lost 7 bases and J lost 3, with 12 bases in between. This CDR3 region has 13 residues. The CDR3 is CASKITTDYGYTF. The sequenced CDR3 bases are TGTGCCAGCAAAATCACTACCGACTATGGC. Looking up the rest from reference TRBV2 and TRBJ1-2 gives the full variable domain: EPEVTQTPSHQVTQMGQEVILRCVPISNHLYFYWYRQILGQKVEFLVSFYNNEISEKSEIFDDQFSVERPDGSNFTLKIRSTKLEDSAMYFCASKITTDYGYTFGSGTRLTVV.

A remark on this clone: The read finishes 3 residues shy of the CDR3 end, and the germline J gene is used to complete it. V gene TRBV12-3 or TRBV12-4 combines with J gene TRBJ2-1, with 9 nucleotides matching TRBD1. Trimming at V came to 6 bases and at J to 6 bases, leaving 12 bases not matched to a gene. The CDR3 contains 16 residues. The covered CDR3 bases are TGTGCCAGCAGCCCCGGTCCGGGACAGGGAGGCAATGAG. Translated: CASSPGPGQGGNE. The entire CDR3 sequence reads CASSPGPGQGGNEQFF.

In regard to this clone: The CDR3 end lies 3 residues beyond the end of the read and is filled in from the germline J gene. The chain links TRBV29-1 to TRBJ2-4; 11 nucleotides agree with TRBD2. The CDR3 sequence is 17 residues long. Germline V gene sequence: CDR1 SQVTM, CDR2 ANQGSEA. With V trimmed by 4 bases and J by 0 bases, 8 bases remained unmatched. The CDR3 spells CSVAASGGKLAKNIQYF. CDR3 DNA, as far as it was read: TGCAGCGTTGCGGCTAGCGGGGGGAAGTTAGCCAAAAACATT.

As to this clone: The read finishes 3 residues shy of the CDR3 end, and the germline J gene is used to complete it. The chain has TRBV20-1 and TRBJ2-1; 8 bases fit TRBD2. Germline V gene sequence: CDR1 DFQATT, CDR2 SNEGSKA (reference sequence). J was trimmed by 0 bases and V by 0 bases; bases with no gene match: 4. This CDR3 spans 16 amino acids. The CDR3 bases that were read are TGCAGTGCTAGAGATCGGCGGGGGGTCTCCTACAATGAG. Encoded protein: CSARDRRGVSYNE. The whole CDR3 reads CSARDRRGVSYNEQFF.

Remarks on this clone: The sequenced fragment ends 3 residues before the CDR3 boundary, so the rest is inferred from the germline J gene. The chain has TRBV7-3 and TRBJ1-5, with D possibly being TRBD1 (6 bases). This CDR3 is built from 12 residues. Trimming took 9 bases from V and 4 from J, leaving 10 bases between them. Germline CDR1 reads SGHTA; CDR2 reads FQGTGA. The CDR3 sequence is CARGAGNQPQHF. Incomplete CDR3 DNA: TGTGCCAGGGGGGCCGGGAATCAGCCC.

Note on this clone: Read data end 3 residues before the CDR3 end; the end is taken from the germline J gene. V is TRBV7-3 and J is TRBJ2-5; 9 nucleotides agree with TRBD1. The CDR3 runs 16 residues. Germline V gene lookup returns CDR1 SGHTA and CDR2 FQGTGA. Trimming took 5 bases from V and 4 from J; bases not matched to a gene: 11. The CDR3 loop reads CASSPYGQGTLETQYF. CDR3 DNA, as far as it was read: TGTGCCAGCAGCCCCTATGGACAGGGGACTCTAGAGACC.